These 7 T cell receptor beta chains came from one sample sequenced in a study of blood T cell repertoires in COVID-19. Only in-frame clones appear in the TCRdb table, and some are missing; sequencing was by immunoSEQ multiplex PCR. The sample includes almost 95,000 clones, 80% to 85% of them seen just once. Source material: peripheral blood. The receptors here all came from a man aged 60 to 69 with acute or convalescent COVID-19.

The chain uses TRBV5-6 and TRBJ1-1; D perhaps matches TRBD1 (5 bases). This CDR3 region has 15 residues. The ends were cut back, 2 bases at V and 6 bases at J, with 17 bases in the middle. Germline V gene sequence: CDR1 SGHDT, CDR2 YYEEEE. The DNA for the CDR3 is TGTGCCAGCAGCTTAAGCCCCAGGGATGGCGCTGAAGCTTTCTTT. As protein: CASSLSPRDGAEAFF.

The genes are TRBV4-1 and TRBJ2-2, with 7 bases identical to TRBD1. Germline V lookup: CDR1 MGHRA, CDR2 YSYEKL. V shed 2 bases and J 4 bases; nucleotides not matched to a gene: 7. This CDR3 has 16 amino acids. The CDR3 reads CASSQPMGQTTGELFF. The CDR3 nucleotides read TGCGCCAGCAGCCAACCAATGGGACAGACCACCGGGGAGCTGTTTTTT.

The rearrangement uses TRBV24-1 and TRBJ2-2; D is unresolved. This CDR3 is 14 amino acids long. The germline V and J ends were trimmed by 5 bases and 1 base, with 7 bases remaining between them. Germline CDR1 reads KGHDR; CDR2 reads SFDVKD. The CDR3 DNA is TGTGCCACCAGTGGTCCAGTGAACACCGGGGAGCTGTTTTTT. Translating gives CATSGPVNTGELFF.

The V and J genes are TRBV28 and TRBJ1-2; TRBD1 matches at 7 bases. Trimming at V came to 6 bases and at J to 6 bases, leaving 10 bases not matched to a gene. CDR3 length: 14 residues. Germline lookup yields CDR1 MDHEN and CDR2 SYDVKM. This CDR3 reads CASSPLTGVDGYTF. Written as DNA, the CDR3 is TGTGCCAGCAGCCCATTAACAGGGGTGGATGGCTACACCTTC.

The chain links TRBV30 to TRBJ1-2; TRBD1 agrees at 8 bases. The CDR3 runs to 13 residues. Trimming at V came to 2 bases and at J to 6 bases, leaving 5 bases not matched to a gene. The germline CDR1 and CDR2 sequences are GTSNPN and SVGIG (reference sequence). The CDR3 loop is CAWSFGTGDGYTF. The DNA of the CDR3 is TGTGCCTGGAGTTTCGGGACAGGTGATGGCTACACCTTC.

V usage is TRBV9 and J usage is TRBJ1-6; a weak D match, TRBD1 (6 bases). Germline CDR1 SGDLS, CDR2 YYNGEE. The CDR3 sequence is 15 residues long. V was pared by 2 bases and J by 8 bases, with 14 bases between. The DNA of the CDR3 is TGTGCCAGCAGCGTGCAGGGGCTCAGCGATTCACCCCTCCACTTT. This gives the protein CASSVQGLSDSPLHF.

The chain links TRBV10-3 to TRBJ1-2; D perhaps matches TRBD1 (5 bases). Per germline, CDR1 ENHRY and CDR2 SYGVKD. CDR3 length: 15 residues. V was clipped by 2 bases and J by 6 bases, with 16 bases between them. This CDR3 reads CAISEVAGRKDGYTF. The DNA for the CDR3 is TGTGCCATCAGTGAGGTGGCGGGGCGCAAGGATGGCTACACCTTC.